Presented here are 19 T cell receptor beta chains from one specimen sequenced in a study of T cell responses to AZD1222 COVID-19 vaccine. This table comes from immunoSEQ multiplex PCR, and its TCRdb copy is limited to in-frame clones, with some not included. The sample has about 110,000 clones, over 90% seen once. The sequenced sample was peripheral blood, obtained 28 days after the second AZD1222 dose. These receptors were taken from an adult who received the AZD1222 COVID-19 vaccine.

CDR3 region: CSVADRYTEAFF. The CDR3 DNA reads as TGCAGCGTTGCGGACAGGTACACTGAAGCTTTCTTT. The genes are TRBV29-1 and TRBJ1-1, with 7 bases lining up with TRBD1. Per the germline V gene, CDR1 is SQVTM and CDR2 is ANQGSEA. CDR3 length: 12 residues. J was trimmed by 3 bases and V by 4 bases; bases with no gene match: 2.

The chain employs TRBV6-1 and TRBJ1-1; 8 bases fit TRBD1. Germline values: CDR1 MNHNS, CDR2 SASEGT. The V gene end was trimmed by 3 bases and the J gene end by 5 bases; junction bases not matched to a gene: 2. The CDR3 is made up of 13 amino acids. DNA for the CDR3: TGTGCCAGCAGTGACCAGGGGGCTACTGAAGCTTTCTTT. As protein: CASSDQGATEAFF.

J is TRBJ1-2 and V is TRBV5-1; D uncertain. This CDR3 is built from 13 residues. Germline loops: CDR1 SGHRS, CDR2 YFSETQ. Deletions cut 4 bases from V and 3 bases from J, with 10 bases between. Written as DNA, the CDR3 is TGCGCCAGCAGCACAAGAGGGTACTATGGCTACACCTTC. It is translated as CASSTRGYYGYTF.

The V and J genes are TRBV6-4 and TRBJ2-1; 8 bases are a match to TRBD2. Germline V gives CDR1 MRHNA, CDR2 SNTAGT. The junction had 9 bases not matched to a gene; V was cut back by 6 bases and J by 5 bases. The CDR3 has 15 amino acids. The CDR3 protein is CASSPAGDANNEQFF. In DNA, the CDR3 is TGTGCCAGCAGCCCAGCGGGAGATGCTAACAATGAGCAGTTCTTC.

V usage is TRBV6-4 and J usage is TRBJ2-7; no firm D call. Trimming left V 0 bases short and J 6 bases short, with 9 bases between. In germline, CDR1 is MRHNA, CDR2 SNTAGT. CDR3 size: 13 residues. CDR3 nucleotide sequence: TGTGCCAGCAGTGACTCGAAGTTTGCCGAGCAGTACTTC. It specifies CASSDSKFAEQYF.

J is TRBJ1-2 and V is TRBV24-1; no clear D gene. This CDR3 comprises 14 residues. The V end lost 1 base, the J end lost 1 base, and 6 bases lay between the germline ends. CDR1 KGHDR and CDR2 SFDVKD come from the germline V gene. The CDR3 nucleotides read TGTGCCACCAGTGATTTTAGCCGTAACTATGGCTACACCTTC. Encoded protein: CATSDFSRNYGYTF.

The V call is TRBV7-9, the J call TRBJ1-3; D is uncertain. Germline CDR1 and CDR2: SEHNR and FQNEAQ (reference sequence). CDR3 length: 12 amino acids. The V gene lost 5 bases and the J gene lost 4 bases, with 6 bases spanning the gap. The CDR3 DNA reads TGTGCCAGCAGCCCCTTAGGAAACACCATATATTTT. The encoded protein is CASSPLGNTIYF.

The rearrangement uses TRBV29-1 and TRBJ2-1, with a tentative D call TRBD2 (5 bases). V dropped 5 bases and J dropped 3 bases, with 11 bases sitting between them. The CDR3 has 13 residues. The germline CDR1 and CDR2 sequences are SQVTM and ANQGSEA. The CDR3 DNA is TGCAGCGTTCGGCTAGCAGACTACAATGAGCAGTTCTTC. Translated: CSVRLADYNEQFF.

The chain uses TRBV7-9 and TRBJ1-2, with D possibly matching TRBD1 (6 bases). Germline loops: CDR1 SEHNR, CDR2 FQNEAQ (reference sequence). Trimming took 5 bases from V and 4 from J, leaving 8 bases between them. The CDR3 length is 12 residues. The CDR3 DNA reads TGTGCCAGCAGCCGGACAGCCTATGGCTACACCTTC. This translates into CASSRTAYGYTF.

The chain employs TRBV27 and TRBJ2-7; D is ambiguous. V was trimmed by 5 bases and J by 4 bases, leaving 6 bases between them. Germline V gene lookup returns CDR1 MNHEY and CDR2 SMNVEV (reference sequence). The CDR3 totals 11 residues. CDR3 DNA: TGTGCCAGCAGTGATAATTACGAGCAGTACTTC. As protein: CASSDNYEQYF.

CDR3 DNA: TGCGCCAGCAGCCCTGACGGGACAGGGGGCAGAGGCTACACCTTC. Translated, it gives CASSPDGTGGRGYTF. The chain carries TRBV5-1 and TRBJ1-2; 12 nucleotides line up with TRBD1. From germline, CDR1 is SGHRS and CDR2 YFSETQ. The CDR3 contains 15 residues. The J segment lost 8 bases and the V segment lost 4 bases, leaving 9 bases of the junction unmatched.

This chain uses TRBV3-1 (or the pseudogene TRBV3-2) with TRBJ1-4, with D perhaps TRBD1 (5 bases). The ends were cut back, 4 bases at V and 6 bases at J, with 15 bases in the middle. This CDR3 is 15 amino acids long. Germline V lookup: CDR1 LGHDT, CDR2 YNNKEL (reference sequence). This CDR3 is CASSLTMGVDEKLFF. The DNA of the CDR3 is TGTGCCAGCAGCCTCACGATGGGGGTTGATGAAAAACTGTTTTTT.

This rearrangement joins TRBV14 to TRBJ2-7; TRBD1 matches 11 bases. Per the germline V gene, CDR1 is SGHDN and CDR2 is FVKESK. V lost 3 bases to trimming and J lost 4 bases; unmatched junction nucleotides: 2. The CDR3 extends over 14 amino acids. CDR3 residues: CASSQDRGPYEQYF. DNA of the CDR3: TGTGCCAGCAGCCAGGACAGGGGGCCGTACGAGCAGTACTTC. The full variable domain, its missing parts supplied by reference TRBV14 and TRBJ2-7, is EAGVTQFPSHSVIEKGQTVTLRCDPISGHDNLYWYRRVMGKEIKFLLHFVKESKQDESGMPNNRFLAERTGGTYSTLKVQPAELEDSGVYFCASSQDRGPYEQYFGPGTRLTVT.

The table lists this clone with a count of one. V and J are TRBV7-9 and TRBJ1-1; D ambiguous. Deletions cut 2 bases from V and 8 bases from J, with 6 bases between. Germline assignment: CDR1 SEHNR and CDR2 FQNEAQ (reference sequence). The CDR3 runs to 11 residues. For the CDR3, the DNA is TGTGCCAGCAGCTTATCCCTAGAAGCTTTCTTT. It translates to CASSLSLEAFF.

The rearrangement links TRBV18 to TRBJ2-1; possible D gene TRBD2, 5 bases. In germline, CDR1 is KGHSH, CDR2 LQKENI. V shed 3 bases and J shed 5 bases, with 11 bases lying between them. The CDR3 extends over 14 amino acids. The CDR3 is CASSPQGRNNEQFF. The CDR3 DNA follows: TGTGCCAGCTCACCCCAAGGGAGAAACAATGAGCAGTTCTTC.

This clone appeared once. The chain recombines TRBV20-1 with TRBJ1-6; perhaps TRBD1 as D (5 bases). Between the trimmed V and J ends, which lost 3 bases and 10 bases, there was a span of 16 bases. The CDR3 has 14 amino acids. Germline CDR1 is DFQATT and CDR2 is SNEGSKA (reference sequence). This CDR3 is CSASYPTGASPLHF. The CDR3 nucleotides read TGCAGTGCTAGTTACCCTACCGGGGCCTCACCCCTCCACTTT.

V usage is TRBV6-1 and J usage is TRBJ2-1; the D is unclear. The length of the CDR3 is 17 residues. Trimming shortened V by 1 base and J by 6 bases, and 19 bases separated the two germline ends. The germline V gene encodes CDR1 MNHNS and CDR2 SASEGT. CDR3 sequence: CASSEEMSTLFGNEQFF. The CDR3 DNA reads TGTGCCAGCAGTGAAGAGATGTCTACCCTATTCGGCAATGAGCAGTTCTTC.

The V and J genes are TRBV18 and TRBJ2-7; D perhaps matches TRBD2 (6 bases). V gave up 8 bases and J gave up 0 bases, with 14 bases separating them. Germline V gene lookup returns CDR1 KGHSH and CDR2 LQKENI. The CDR3 extends over 14 amino acids. DNA of the CDR3: TGTGCCAGCCTAACGGGGAGGACCTCCTACGAGCAGTACTTC. It specifies CASLTGRTSYEQYF.

The gene calls are TRBV3-1 (or the pseudogene TRBV3-2) and TRBJ1-6; no clear D gene. The germline V gene encodes CDR1 LGHDT and CDR2 YNNKEL (reference sequence). The V and J ends lost 2 bases and 10 bases respectively, with 12 bases between them. CDR3 size: 14 residues. CDR3 bases: TGTGCCAGCAGCCAATTGTCGGACGGATCACCCCTCCACTTT. Translated: CASSQLSDGSPLHF.